This T cell receptor beta chain was captured by sequencing in a study of response to subunit inactivated influenza vaccine. Notes on the study in general: With each seasonal influenza vaccination, the authors suggested, few new T cells are recruited.

This clonotype showed up just a few times. The antigen is not known. Trimming removed 3 bases at V and 7 bases at J, with 10 bases between. Germline V CDR1 and CDR2: DFQATT, SNEGSKA (reference sequence). The CDR3 loop spans 12 amino acids. TCRdb processed the RT-PCR reads anew with MiXCR; each CDR3 protein has one entry. Of 650,000 to 800,000 distinct CDR3 sequences detected, 14% appear once; the ten largest clones hold around 7%. The specimen was PBMCs from blood, collected 14 to 15 days before vaccination. This TCR came from a man between 50 and 59 years old who received an inactivated influenza vaccine. The rearrangement uses TRBV20-1 and TRBJ2-1; D is tentatively TRBD1 or TRBD2 (6 bases each). In DNA form, the CDR3 reads TGCAGTGCTAGTTCGGGGGCGAATGAGCAGTTCTTC. Its protein product is CSASSGANEQFF.